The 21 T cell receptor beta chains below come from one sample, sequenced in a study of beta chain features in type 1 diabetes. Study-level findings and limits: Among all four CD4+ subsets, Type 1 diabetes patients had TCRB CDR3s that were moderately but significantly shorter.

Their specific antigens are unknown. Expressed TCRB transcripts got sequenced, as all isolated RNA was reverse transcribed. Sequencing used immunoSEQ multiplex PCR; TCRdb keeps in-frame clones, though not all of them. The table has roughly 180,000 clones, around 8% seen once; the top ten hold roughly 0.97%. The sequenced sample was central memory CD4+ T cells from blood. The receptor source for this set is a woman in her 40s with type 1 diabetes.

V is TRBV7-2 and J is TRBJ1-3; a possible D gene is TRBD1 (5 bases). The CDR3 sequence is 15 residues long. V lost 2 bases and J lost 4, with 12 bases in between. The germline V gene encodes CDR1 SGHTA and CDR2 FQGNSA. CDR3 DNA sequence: TGTGCCAGCAGCTTATATGGCCAGGGCGGAAACACCATATATTTT. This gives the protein CASSLYGQGGNTIYF.

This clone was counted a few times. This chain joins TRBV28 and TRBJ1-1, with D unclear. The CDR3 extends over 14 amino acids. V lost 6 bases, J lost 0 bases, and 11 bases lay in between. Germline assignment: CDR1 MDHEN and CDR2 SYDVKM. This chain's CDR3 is CASREGGLNTEAFF. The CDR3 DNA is TGTGCCAGCAGAGAGGGAGGGCTGAACACTGAAGCTTTCTTT.

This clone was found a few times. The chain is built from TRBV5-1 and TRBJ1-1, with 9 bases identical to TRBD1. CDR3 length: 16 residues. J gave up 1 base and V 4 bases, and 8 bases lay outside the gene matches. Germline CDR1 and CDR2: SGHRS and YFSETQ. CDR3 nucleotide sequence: TGCGCCAGCAGCACCGGGACAGGGCGACGGAACACTGAAGCTTTCTTT. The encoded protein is CASSTGTGRRNTEAFF. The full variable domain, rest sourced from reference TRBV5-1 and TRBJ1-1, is KAGVTQTPRYLIKTRGQQVTLSCSPISGHRSVSWYQQTPGQGLQFLFEYFSETQRNKGNFPGRFSGRQFSNSRSEMNVSTLELGDSALYLCASSTGTGRRNTEAFFGQGTRLTVV.

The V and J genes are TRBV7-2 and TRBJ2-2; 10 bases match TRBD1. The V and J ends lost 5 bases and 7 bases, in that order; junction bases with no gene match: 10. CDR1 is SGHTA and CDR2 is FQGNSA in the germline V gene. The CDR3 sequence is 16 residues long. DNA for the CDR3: TGTGCCAGCAGCCCCCGCCGGACAGGGGGGATCGGGGAGCTGTTTTTT. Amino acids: CASSPRRTGGIGELFF.

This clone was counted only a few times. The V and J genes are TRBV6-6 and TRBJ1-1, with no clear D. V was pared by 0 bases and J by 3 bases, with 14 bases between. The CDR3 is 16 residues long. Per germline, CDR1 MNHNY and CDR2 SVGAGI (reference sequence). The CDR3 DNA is TGTGCCAGCAGTTACTCCCGTGGTGTGAGGGACACTGAAGCTTTCTTT. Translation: CASSYSRGVRDTEAFF.

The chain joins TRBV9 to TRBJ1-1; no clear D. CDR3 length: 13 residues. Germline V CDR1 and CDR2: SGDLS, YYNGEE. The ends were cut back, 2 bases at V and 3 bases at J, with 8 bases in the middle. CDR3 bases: TGTGCCAGCAGCGTGACGGGGTACACTGAAGCTTTCTTT. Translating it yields CASSVTGYTEAFF. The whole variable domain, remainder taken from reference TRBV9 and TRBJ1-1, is DSGVTQTPKHLITATGQRVTLRCSPRSGDLSVYWYQQSLDQGLQFLIQYYNGEERAKGNILERFSAQQFPDLHSELNLSSLELGDSALYFCASSVTGYTEAFFGQGTRLTVV.

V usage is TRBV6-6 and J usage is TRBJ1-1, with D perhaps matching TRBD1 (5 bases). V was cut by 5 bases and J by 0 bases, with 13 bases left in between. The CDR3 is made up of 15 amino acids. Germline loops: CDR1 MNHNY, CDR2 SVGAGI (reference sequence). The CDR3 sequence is CASSNRPGMNTEAFF. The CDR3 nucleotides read TGTGCCAGCAGTAATCGGCCAGGGATGAACACTGAAGCTTTCTTT.

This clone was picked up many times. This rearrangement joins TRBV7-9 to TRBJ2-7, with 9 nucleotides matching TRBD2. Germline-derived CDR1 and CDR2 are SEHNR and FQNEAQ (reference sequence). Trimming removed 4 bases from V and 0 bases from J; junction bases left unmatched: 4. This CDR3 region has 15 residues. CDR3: CASSSSGGSSYEQYF. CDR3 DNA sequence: TGTGCCAGCAGCTCGAGCGGGGGGAGCTCCTACGAGCAGTACTTC.

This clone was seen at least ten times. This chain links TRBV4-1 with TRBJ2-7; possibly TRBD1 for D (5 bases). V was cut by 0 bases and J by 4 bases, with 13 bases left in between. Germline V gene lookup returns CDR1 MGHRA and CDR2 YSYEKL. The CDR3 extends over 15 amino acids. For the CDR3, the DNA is TGCGCCAGCAGCCAAGAAAGGGGCGAAGGTTACGAGCAGTACTTC. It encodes CASSQERGEGYEQYF.

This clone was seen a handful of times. CDR3 protein: CASSFAERGGNTEAFF. The CDR3 DNA reads as TGTGCCAGCAGCTTTGCGGAGCGAGGGGGGAACACTGAAGCTTTCTTT. V usage is TRBV7-9 and J usage is TRBJ1-1; maybe TRBD1 (6 bases). CDR1 and CDR2 from the germline V gene are SEHNR and FQNEAQ (reference sequence). The CDR3 length is 16 residues. Trimming left V 3 bases short and J 1 base short, with 15 bases between.

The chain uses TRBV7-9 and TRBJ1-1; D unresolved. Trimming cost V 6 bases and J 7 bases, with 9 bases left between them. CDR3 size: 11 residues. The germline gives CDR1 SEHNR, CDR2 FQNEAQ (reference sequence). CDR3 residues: CASSQTVEAFF. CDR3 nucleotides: TGTGCCAGCAGTCAAACAGTTGAAGCTTTCTTT.

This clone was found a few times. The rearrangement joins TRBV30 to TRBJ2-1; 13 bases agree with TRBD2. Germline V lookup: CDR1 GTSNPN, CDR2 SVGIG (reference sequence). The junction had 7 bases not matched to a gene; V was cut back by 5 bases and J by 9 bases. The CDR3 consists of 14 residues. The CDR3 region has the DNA TGTGCCTGGGACAGGGGACTAGCGGGATCTGAGCAGTTCTTC. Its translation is CAWDRGLAGSEQFF.

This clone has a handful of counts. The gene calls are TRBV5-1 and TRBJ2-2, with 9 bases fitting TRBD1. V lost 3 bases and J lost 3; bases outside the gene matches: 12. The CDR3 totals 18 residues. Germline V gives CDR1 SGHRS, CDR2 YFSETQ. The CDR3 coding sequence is TGCGCCAGCAGCTCGCCGGCGGACAGGGGTGGTCACACCGGGGAGCTGTTTTTT. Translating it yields CASSSPADRGGHTGELFF.

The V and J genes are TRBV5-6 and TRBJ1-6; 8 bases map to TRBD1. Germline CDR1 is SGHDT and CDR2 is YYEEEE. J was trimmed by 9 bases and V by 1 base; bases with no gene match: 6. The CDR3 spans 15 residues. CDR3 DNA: TGTGCCAGCAGCTTGTTTGACAGGGGTTTTTCACCCCTCCACTTT. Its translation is CASSLFDRGFSPLHF.

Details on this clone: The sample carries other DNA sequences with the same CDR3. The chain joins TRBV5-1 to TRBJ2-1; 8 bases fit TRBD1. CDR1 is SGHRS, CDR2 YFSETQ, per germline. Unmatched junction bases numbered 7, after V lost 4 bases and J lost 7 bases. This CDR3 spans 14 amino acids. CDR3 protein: CASSPGQASNEQFF. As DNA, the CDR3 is TGCGCCAGCAGCCCGGGACAGGCATCTAATGAGCAGTTCTTC. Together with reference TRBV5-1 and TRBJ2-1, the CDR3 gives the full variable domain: KAGVTQTPRYLIKTRGQQVTLSCSPISGHRSVSWYQQTPGQGLQFLFEYFSETQRNKGNFPGRFSGRQFSNSRSEMNVSTLELGDSALYLCASSPGQASNEQFFGPGTRLTVL.

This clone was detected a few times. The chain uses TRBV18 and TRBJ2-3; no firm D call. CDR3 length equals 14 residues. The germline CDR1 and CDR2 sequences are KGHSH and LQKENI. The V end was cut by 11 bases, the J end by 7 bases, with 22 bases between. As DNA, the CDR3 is TGTGCCCCCCGGTGGGCCTCCCCGGCGAATACGCAGTATTTT. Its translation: CAPRWASPANTQYF.

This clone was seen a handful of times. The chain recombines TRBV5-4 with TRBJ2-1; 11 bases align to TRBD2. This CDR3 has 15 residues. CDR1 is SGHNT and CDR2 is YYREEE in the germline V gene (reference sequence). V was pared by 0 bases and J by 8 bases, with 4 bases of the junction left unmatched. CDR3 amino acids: CASSLDLAGGYEQFF. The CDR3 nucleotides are TGTGCCAGCAGCTTGGATCTAGCGGGAGGCTATGAGCAGTTCTTC.

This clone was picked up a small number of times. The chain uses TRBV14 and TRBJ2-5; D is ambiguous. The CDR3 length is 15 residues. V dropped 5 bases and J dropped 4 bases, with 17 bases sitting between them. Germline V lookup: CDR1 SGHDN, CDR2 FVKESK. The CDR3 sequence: CASSFNPGAAETQYF. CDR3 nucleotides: TGTGCCAGCAGCTTTAATCCCGGTGCGGCAGAGACCCAGTACTTC.

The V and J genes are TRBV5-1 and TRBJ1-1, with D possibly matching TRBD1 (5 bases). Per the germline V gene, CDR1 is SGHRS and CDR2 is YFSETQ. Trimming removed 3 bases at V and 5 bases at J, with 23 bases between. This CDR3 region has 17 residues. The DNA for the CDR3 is TGCGCCAGCAGCTCGTGGGGTTTGGGAGGGGCAGGAACTGAAGCTTTCTTT. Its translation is CASSSWGLGGAGTEAFF. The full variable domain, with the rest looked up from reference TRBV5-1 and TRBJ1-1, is KAGVTQTPRYLIKTRGQQVTLSCSPISGHRSVSWYQQTPGQGLQFLFEYFSETQRNKGNFPGRFSGRQFSNSRSEMNVSTLELGDSALYLCASSSWGLGGAGTEAFFGQGTRLTVV.

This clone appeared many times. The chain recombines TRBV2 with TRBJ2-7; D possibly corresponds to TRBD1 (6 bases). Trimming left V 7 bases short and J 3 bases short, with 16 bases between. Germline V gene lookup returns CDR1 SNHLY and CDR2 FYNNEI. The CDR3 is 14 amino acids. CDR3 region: CASTSGVRGYEQYF. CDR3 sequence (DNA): TGTGCCAGCACCTCAGGGGTCCGAGGCTACGAGCAGTACTTC.

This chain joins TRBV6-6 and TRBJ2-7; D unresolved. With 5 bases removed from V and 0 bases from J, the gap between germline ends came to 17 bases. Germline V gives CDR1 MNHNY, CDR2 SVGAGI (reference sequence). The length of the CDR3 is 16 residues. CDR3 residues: CASSGGHSISSYEQYF. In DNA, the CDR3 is TGTGCCAGCAGTGGTGGGCACAGTATTAGCTCCTACGAGCAGTACTTC.